These 2 T cell receptor beta chains originate from one sample sequenced in a study of a mutant IDH1 vaccine in newly diagnosed glioma. Using immunoSEQ multiplex PCR, the repertoire was profiled, and TCRdb retains in-frame clones only, with some absent. The sample lists some 40,000 clones, 75% occurring once. Time point of the sample: week 47, end of study. The content of each vaccine dose was 300 ug of mutant IDH1 20-mer peptide, and topical imiquimod accompanied it. No cognate antigen is known for these TCRs. The source was PBMCs, collected from a glioma patient whose treatment included an IDH1 peptide vaccine. Every receptor here comes from a man aged 35 to 55 with glioma.

The DNA for the CDR3 is TGCGCCAGCAGCGTACAGGGGTTTACTGAAGCTTTCTTT. It specifies CASSVQGFTEAFF. The chain links TRBV5-1 to TRBJ1-1; TRBD1 aligns across 7 bases. The trim removed 4 bases at V and 5 bases at J, leaving 5 bases unmatched. The CDR3 contains 13 residues. CDR1 and CDR2 (germline): SGHRS, YFSETQ. The whole variable domain, filled in from reference TRBV5-1 and TRBJ1-1, reads KAGVTQTPRYLIKTRGQQVTLSCSPISGHRSVSWYQQTPGQGLQFLFEYFSETQRNKGNFPGRFSGRQFSNSRSEMNVSTLELGDSALYLCASSVQGFTEAFFGQGTRLTVV.

The chain couples TRBV19 to TRBJ2-7; 8 nucleotides line up with TRBD2. The CDR3 sequence is 15 residues long. Germline values: CDR1 LNHDA, CDR2 SQIVND (reference sequence). The trim removed 3 bases at V and 1 base at J, leaving 5 bases unmatched. CDR3 amino acids: CASSIGREESYEQYF. DNA for the CDR3: TGTGCCAGTAGTATTGGGCGGGAGGAGTCCTACGAGCAGTACTTC.